This TCR beta chain was retrieved from a study of OX40 agonist ivuxolimab in advanced cancers. Study context: An anti-OX40 (CD134) antibody with agonistic activity, ivuxolimab, was administered to patients. Participants averaged about 66 years of age (range about 23 to 90) and were under 90% male. Around 40% of patients had received prior checkpoint inhibitor therapy.

CDR1 is MNHNY and CDR2 is SVGAGI in the germline V gene (reference sequence). V lost 4 bases and J 6 bases, leaving 19 bases between the germline ends. CDR3 size: 15 residues. The table came from immunoSEQ multiplex PCR; TCRdb's copy has only in-frame clones and leaves some out. The sample lists 80,000 or so clones, 90% occurring once. The chain employs TRBV6-6 and TRBJ2-7; possibly TRBD1 for D (6 bases). The sequences come from CD4+ or CD8+ T cells sorted from blood, collected in a trial of the OX40 agonist ivuxolimab. The receptor was isolated from an adult with an advanced solid tumor such as melanoma, head and neck, liver or kidney cancer. The CDR3 reads CASSSPGVSNGEQYF. In DNA, the CDR3 is TGTGCCAGCAGTTCCCCAGGGGTTTCTAATGGCGAGCAGTACTTC.